This T cell receptor beta chain was obtained from a study of Graves' ophthalmopathy and Graves' hyperthyroidism. Trimming cost V 9 bases and J 0 bases, with 11 bases left between them. CDR1 is ENHRY, CDR2 SYGVKD, per germline. This CDR3 region has 13 residues. Amplification of TCR beta CDR3 regions used RNA transcripts. HTBI primers served in a first-round RT-PCR, which a second-round multiplex PCR followed. TCRdb analysed the multiplex PCR reads with MiXCR anew, one entry per CDR3 protein. The sample has about 740,000 distinct CDR3 sequences, roughly 41% seen once. This clonotype was counted ten times or more.

This chain joins TRBV10-3 and TRBJ1-2; unclear D gene. The clonotype originates from an adult man with Graves' ophthalmopathy. Sample: peripheral blood. The CDR3 DNA reads TGTGCCATACGGCCCGGGTCTAACTATGGCTACACCTTC. Protein product: CAIRPGSNYGYTF.